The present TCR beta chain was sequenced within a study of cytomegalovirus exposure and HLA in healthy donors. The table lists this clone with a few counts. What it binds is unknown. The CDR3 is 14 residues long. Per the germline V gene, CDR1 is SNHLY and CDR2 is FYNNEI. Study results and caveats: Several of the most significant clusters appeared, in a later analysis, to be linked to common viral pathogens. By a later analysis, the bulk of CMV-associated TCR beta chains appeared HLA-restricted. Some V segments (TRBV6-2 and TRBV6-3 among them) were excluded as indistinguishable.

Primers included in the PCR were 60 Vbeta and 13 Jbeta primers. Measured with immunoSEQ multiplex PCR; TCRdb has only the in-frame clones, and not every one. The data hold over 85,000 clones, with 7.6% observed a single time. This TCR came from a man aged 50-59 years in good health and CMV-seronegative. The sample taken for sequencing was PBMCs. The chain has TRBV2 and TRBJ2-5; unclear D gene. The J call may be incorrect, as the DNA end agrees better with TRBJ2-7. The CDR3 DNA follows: TGTGCCAGCAGGAGAGCAGAGATTTACTACGAGCAGTACTTC. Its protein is CASRRAEIYYEQYF.